The 4 T cell receptor beta chains listed next were all sequenced from one sample in a study of blood T cell repertoires in COVID-19. Profiled with immunoSEQ multiplex PCR; TCRdb holds only in-frame clones, not every one. The repertoire consists of 110,000 or so clones, with about 80% occurring once and the leading ten covering around 8%. Sequenced: peripheral blood. The receptors originated from a woman aged 35 to 49 with acute or convalescent COVID-19.

This chain joins TRBV20-1 and TRBJ2-3, with 8 bases matching TRBD2. The germline gives CDR1 DFQATT, CDR2 SNEGSKA (reference sequence). The CDR3 length is 15 residues. Trimming cost V 3 bases and J 3 bases; bases outside gene matches: 8. The CDR3 protein is CSASRTGGRTDTQYF. The DNA for the CDR3 is TGCAGTGCTAGTCGCACGGGGGGGCGTACAGATACGCAGTATTTT.

This clone was seen only once. The chain recombines TRBV2 with TRBJ2-2, with D perhaps matching TRBD2 (6 bases). This CDR3 spans 17 amino acids. V lost 4 bases and J lost 5, with 20 bases in between. The germline gives CDR1 SNHLY, CDR2 FYNNEI. CDR3 coding DNA: TGTGCCAGCAGTGTGATCGGGGCGGGGAGTTGGACCGGGGAGCTGTTTTTT. It yields the protein CASSVIGAGSWTGELFF. The full variable domain, completed using reference TRBV2 and TRBJ2-2, is EPEVTQTPSHQVTQMGQEVILRCVPISNHLYFYWYRQILGQKVEFLVSFYNNEISEKSEIFDDQFSVERPDGSNFTLKIRSTKLEDSAMYFCASSVIGAGSWTGELFFGEGSRLTVL.

The chain couples TRBV7-2 to TRBJ2-1, with 7 nucleotides matching TRBD2. J lost 2 bases, V lost 4 bases, and 11 bases had no gene match. Germline V lookup: CDR1 SGHTA, CDR2 FQGNSA. CDR3 size: 17 residues. In nucleotides, the CDR3 is TGTGCCAGCAGCTCTAGGGTGGCGGGGGAACCCTACAATGAGCAGTTCTTC. Translated: CASSSRVAGEPYNEQFF.

The table lists this clone with a count of one. The J gene is TRBJ2-7, the V gene TRBV4-3, with D perhaps TRBD1 (6 bases). There are 15 residues in the CDR3. CDR1 and CDR2 (germline): LGHNA, YSLEER. V shed 0 bases and J shed 1 base, with 10 bases lying between them. The CDR3 bases are TGCGCCAGCAGCCAAGACTCGAGGGGGTCCTACGAGCAGTACTTC. Translating gives CASSQDSRGSYEQYF.